The 25 T cell receptor beta chains below all came from one sample that was sequenced in a study of Ad26.COV2.S vaccination and SARS-CoV-2 variants. The treatment here: roughly 20 received Ad26.COV2.S at low or high dose, single or two shots; roughly 5 received placebo; per-sample allocation not given. The investigators took samples on day 63 after the first vaccine or placebo injection. TCRdb's table, derived via immunoSEQ multiplex PCR, lists solely in-frame clones and lacks some. The sample carries more than 300,000 clones, roughly 86% recorded once. The source material was peripheral blood, sampled in a trial of Ad26.COV2.S vaccine versus placebo. These receptors were collected from a person aged 18-65 years who received the Ad26.COV2.S COVID-19 vaccine or a placebo.

V usage is TRBV6-2 or TRBV6-3 and J usage is TRBJ2-2; 7 bases line up with TRBD2. The V and J ends lost 0 bases and 0 bases, in that order; junction bases with no gene match: 13. Germline V CDR1 and CDR2: MNHEY, SVGEGT. The length of the CDR3 is 20 residues. The CDR3 nucleotides are TGTGCCAGCAGTTACTCGAGTAGAACCGGGACTACCTCGAACACCGGGGAGCTGTTTTTT. This codes for CASSYSSRTGTTSNTGELFF.

This clone was seen just once. In DNA, the CDR3 is TGTGCCAGCAGCCAAGAGGGACTAGGGGGCTACGAGCAGTACTTC. Amino acid sequence: CASSQEGLGGYEQYF. This chain joins TRBV3-1 (or the pseudogene TRBV3-2) and TRBJ2-7; 8 bases are a match to TRBD2. Trimming at V came to 0 bases and at J to 3 bases, leaving 4 bases not matched to a gene. The germline V gene encodes CDR1 LGHDT and CDR2 YNNKEL (reference sequence). This CDR3 is built from 15 residues.

The V call is TRBV5-1, the J call TRBJ2-3; D remains ambiguous. V was trimmed by 0 bases and J by 2 bases, leaving 7 bases between them. The V gene's germline CDR1 is SGHRS and CDR2 YFSETQ. The CDR3 loop spans 14 amino acids. Here the CDR3 reads CASSLGYNTDTQYF. In DNA, the CDR3 is TGCGCCAGCAGCTTGGGCTACAACACAGATACGCAGTATTTT.

This chain joins TRBV18 and TRBJ1-5; the D gene is possibly TRBD1 (5 bases). The V gene's germline CDR1 is KGHSH and CDR2 LQKENI. V lost 3 bases to trimming and J lost 4 bases, with 19 bases between them. The CDR3 runs 17 residues. CDR3 in DNA: TGTGCCAGCTCACCCTTAGGGACCCTCACGGGGAATCAGCCCCAGCATTTT. This gives the protein CASSPLGTLTGNQPQHF. The full variable domain, rest sourced from reference TRBV18 and TRBJ1-5, is NAGVMQNPRHLVRRRGQEARLRCSPMKGHSHVYWYRQLPEEGLKFMVYLQKENIIDESGMPKERFSAEFPKEGPSILRIQQVVRGDSAAYFCASSPLGTLTGNQPQHFGDGTRLSIL.

This chain uses TRBV27 with TRBJ1-1, with TRBD1 as a possible D gene (6 bases). The CDR3 runs to 14 residues. Germline V gene lookup returns CDR1 MNHEY and CDR2 SMNVEV (reference sequence). V lost 8 bases and J lost 0, with 13 bases in between. In DNA form, the CDR3 reads TGTGCCAGCTTAAATTCAGGGGTGAACACTGAAGCTTTCTTT. Encoded protein: CASLNSGVNTEAFF.

The chain employs TRBV30 and TRBJ2-1; no firm D call. Germline loops: CDR1 GTSNPN, CDR2 SVGIG (reference sequence). V was shortened by 7 bases and J by 12 bases, with 16 bases between the two germline ends. The CDR3 loop spans 11 amino acids. DNA of the CDR3: TGTGCCTACTTGGGCCGTTCGGGGCAGTTCTTC. This translates into CAYLGRSGQFF. Full variable domain (remainder filled in from reference TRBV30 and TRBJ2-1): SQTIHQWPATLVQPVGSPLSLECTVEGTSNPNLYWYRQAAGRGLQLLFYSVGIGQISSEVPQNLSASRPQDRQFILSSKKLLLSDSGFYLCAYLGRSGQFFGPGTRLTVL.

This clone was seen a single time. V is TRBV9 and J is TRBJ2-2, with D maybe TRBD2 (5 bases). CDR1 is SGDLS, CDR2 YYNGEE, per germline. The V and J ends lost 2 bases and 1 base respectively, with 12 bases between them. This CDR3 has 16 amino acids. The CDR3 loop is CASSVREGQNTGELFF. For the CDR3, the DNA is TGTGCCAGCAGCGTTCGTGAGGGTCAGAACACCGGGGAGCTGTTTTTT.

The chain combines TRBV6-4 with TRBJ2-6; no reliable D call. Trimming stripped 4 bases from V and 2 bases from J, with 6 bases between. The CDR3 is made up of 14 amino acids. Germline assignment: CDR1 MRHNA and CDR2 SNTAGT. The CDR3 DNA follows: TGTGCCAGCAGTGTGTCGCCTGGGGCCAACGTCCTGACTTTC. The encoded protein is CASSVSPGANVLTF.

The V gene is TRBV5-4, the J gene TRBJ2-7, with TRBD2 identical over 8 bases. Germline V gene lookup returns CDR1 SGHNT and CDR2 YYREEE (reference sequence). V shed 0 bases, J shed 0 bases, and the junction held 5 bases outside the gene matches. The CDR3 sequence is 16 residues long. CDR3 sequence reads: CASSLAGGGSSYEQYF. The CDR3, as DNA: TGTGCCAGCAGCTTGGCCGGGGGGGGGAGCTCCTACGAGCAGTACTTC.

The chain joins TRBV7-9 to TRBJ2-5; D not resolved. The V gene lost 6 bases and the J gene lost 1 base, with 9 bases spanning the gap. Germline V gene lookup returns CDR1 SEHNR and CDR2 FQNEAQ (reference sequence). The CDR3 spans 13 residues. The CDR3 nucleotides are TGTGCCAGCAGAGTCGACACCCAAGAGACCCAGTACTTC. This encodes CASRVDTQETQYF.

Only one count was recorded for this clone. The CDR3 DNA follows: TGTGCCATCAGTGAGTCTAGGGCAGGGGGCTCCTACGAGCAGTACTTC. Residues: CAISESRAGGSYEQYF. The V gene is TRBV10-3, the J gene TRBJ2-7; 7 nucleotides line up with TRBD1. Per germline, CDR1 ENHRY and CDR2 SYGVKD. The junction had 5 bases not matched to a gene; V was cut back by 0 bases and J by 0 bases. CDR3 length: 16 amino acids.

The rearrangement links TRBV2 to TRBJ1-1; D not certain. V was trimmed by 0 bases and J by 0 bases, leaving 11 bases between them. Germline values: CDR1 SNHLY, CDR2 FYNNEI. The CDR3 spans 16 residues. The CDR3 loop reads CASSEARSGLNTEAFF. CDR3 in DNA: TGTGCCAGCAGTGAAGCGAGGTCGGGTCTGAACACTGAAGCTTTCTTT.

This chain uses TRBV30 with TRBJ1-2; D is ambiguous. The CDR3 contains 12 residues. CDR1 is GTSNPN, CDR2 SVGIG, per germline (reference sequence). V lost 2 bases and J 4 bases, leaving 8 bases between the germline ends. CDR3 DNA: TGTGCCTGGAGTCCGGAGGGCTATGGCTACACCTTC. Encoded protein: CAWSPEGYGYTF.

V gene TRBV5-4 combines with J gene TRBJ2-7, with 9 nucleotides matching TRBD1. After removal of 3 bases from V and 2 bases from J, the junction contained 6 bases not matched to a gene. CDR3 size: 15 residues. The germline CDR1 and CDR2 sequences are SGHNT and YYREEE (reference sequence). DNA of the CDR3: TGTGCCAGCAGCTCCCCGGGACAGGGTCCCTACGAGCAGTACTTC. Encoded protein: CASSSPGQGPYEQYF. The entire variable domain, with the rest obtained from reference TRBV5-4 and TRBJ2-7, is as follows: ETGVTQSPTHLIKTRGQQVTLRCSSQSGHNTVSWYQQALGQGPQFIFQYYREEENGRGNFPPRFSGLQFPNYSSELNVNALELDDSALYLCASSSPGQGPYEQYFGPGTRLTVT.

The chain combines TRBV7-2 with TRBJ1-1; no clear D gene. Germline V gene sequence: CDR1 SGHTA, CDR2 FQGNSA. Trimming stripped 4 bases from V and 11 bases from J, with 8 bases between. This CDR3 has 10 amino acids. CDR3 sequence: CASSSALAFF. In DNA, the CDR3 is TGTGCCAGCAGCTCTGCGCTGGCTTTCTTT.

The V gene is TRBV14, the J gene TRBJ1-2; no definite D call. The germline V gene has CDR1 SGHDN and CDR2 FVKESK. The V end was cut by 0 bases, the J end by 4 bases, with 9 bases between. This CDR3 comprises 14 residues. This chain's CDR3 is CASSQDAGSYGYTF. In DNA form, the CDR3 reads TGTGCCAGCAGCCAAGACGCAGGTAGCTATGGCTACACCTTC.

The rearrangement links TRBV3-1 (or the pseudogene TRBV3-2) to TRBJ2-3; D possibly corresponds to TRBD2 (5 bases). The germline V gene has CDR1 LGHDT and CDR2 YNNKEL (reference sequence). The CDR3 has 14 amino acids. V lost 4 bases to trimming and J lost 2 bases, with 10 bases between them. Written as DNA, the CDR3 is TGTGCCAGCAGCCCCTACCGGGACACAGATACGCAGTATTTT. Translated, it gives CASSPYRDTDTQYF.

The chain couples TRBV6-2 or TRBV6-3 to TRBJ2-7, with 8 bases lining up with TRBD1. Germline CDR1 is MNHEY and CDR2 is SVGEGT. This CDR3 spans 15 amino acids. The ends lost 6 bases at V and 5 bases at J; junction bases unmatched: 12. CDR3 nucleotide sequence: TGTGCCAGCAGCCCTGCCGGACAGGGTGCTCACGAGCAGTACTTC. It encodes CASSPAGQGAHEQYF.

The chain is built from TRBV4-1 and TRBJ1-5; possible D gene TRBD1, 5 bases. V lost 0 bases and J lost 4, with 13 bases in between. Germline-derived CDR1 and CDR2 are MGHRA and YSYEKL. The CDR3 has 16 amino acids. CDR3 sequence reads: CASSQEGGVANQPQHF. The CDR3 nucleotides read TGCGCCAGCAGCCAAGAGGGAGGGGTTGCAAATCAGCCCCAGCATTTT.

The CDR3 protein is CASSPQGVYYGYTF. The CDR3 region has the DNA TGTGCCAGCAGCCCACAGGGGGTATACTATGGCTACACCTTC. The genes are TRBV5-4 and TRBJ1-2; TRBD1 matches at 8 bases. The CDR3 is 14 amino acids. Per the germline V gene, CDR1 is SGHNT and CDR2 is YYREEE (reference sequence). Trimming at V came to 4 bases and at J to 3 bases, leaving 5 bases not matched to a gene.

The chain combines TRBV19 with TRBJ2-3, with a weak D call TRBD2 (5 bases). Trimming stripped 3 bases from V and 6 bases from J, with 16 bases between. The germline CDR1 and CDR2 sequences are LNHDA and SQIVND (reference sequence). The CDR3 spans 15 residues. The CDR3 loop reads CASSIYWRAQDTQYF. CDR3 bases: TGTGCCAGTAGTATTTACTGGCGGGCACAGGATACGCAGTATTTT.

The chain carries TRBV4-1 and TRBJ1-2; the match to TRBD1 covers 8 bases. The CDR3 runs to 15 residues. Per the germline V gene, CDR1 is MGHRA and CDR2 is YSYEKL. With V trimmed by 2 bases and J by 4 bases, 6 bases remained unmatched. CDR3 DNA sequence: TGCGCCAGCAGCCAATCAGGGGGCCTCGCCTATGGCTACACCTTC. This codes for CASSQSGGLAYGYTF.

The gene calls are TRBV7-6 and TRBJ2-1, with 14 bases matching TRBD2. The CDR3 contains 17 residues. Trimming at V came to 5 bases and at J to 2 bases, leaving 5 bases not matched to a gene. CDR1 is SGHVS, CDR2 FNYEAQ, per germline. CDR3 nucleotides: TGTGCCAGCAGCCCCGGGACTAGCGGGGGCACCTACAATGAGCAGTTCTTC. Protein: CASSPGTSGGTYNEQFF.

The chain has TRBV7-2 and TRBJ2-3; 8 nucleotides line up with TRBD2. This CDR3 is 15 amino acids long. Trimming cost V 7 bases and J 4 bases; bases outside gene matches: 10. Germline V gives CDR1 SGHTA, CDR2 FQGNSA. The CDR3 DNA is TGTGCCAGCAACCTTCACGGGGGGGCGGCAGATACGCAGTATTTT. Translated: CASNLHGGAADTQYF. Combining the CDR3 with reference TRBV7-2 and TRBJ2-3 gives the whole variable domain GAGVSQSPSNKVTEKGKDVELRCDPISGHTALYWYRQSLGQGLEFLIYFQGNSAPDKSGLPSDRFSAERTGGSVSTLTIQRTQQEDSAVYLCASNLHGGAADTQYFGPGTRLTVL.

V is TRBV6-2 or TRBV6-3 and J is TRBJ2-3; D unclear. This CDR3 contains 17 residues. The ends were cut back, 6 bases at V and 0 bases at J, with 19 bases in the middle. The germline CDR1 and CDR2 sequences are MNHEY and SVGEGT. The CDR3 nucleotides are TGTGCCAGCAGCGACCGGTCCTCCCGCTCTAGCACAGATACGCAGTATTTT. Translating gives CASSDRSSRSSTDTQYF.